These 24 T cell receptor beta chains were all obtained from the same sample, sequenced in a study of human T cells and chemical hapten exposure. TCRdb reprocessed the RACE reads with MiXCR, giving one entry per CDR3 protein. Here the sample spans approximately 92,000 distinct CDR3 sequences, 9.5% to 12% being singletons. Time point given: patch test 2, 6 weeks after DPC sensitization. Treatment in this sample: therapeutic diphenylcyclopropenone sensitization with weekly scalp DPC. Sequencing used whole blood, obtained in connection with sensitization to the hapten diphenylcyclopropenone (DPC). Receptors originate from a middle-aged woman with alopecia areata. Some clones in this sample may be carry-over from other donors' samples.

This sequence joins TRBV10-3 and TRBJ1-2; no definite D call. Germline-derived CDR1 and CDR2 are ENHRY and SYGVKD. V was cut by 2 bases and J by 0 bases, with 19 bases left in between. This CDR3 is built from 18 residues. CDR3 region: CAISESFGPQGANYGYTF. CDR3 in DNA: TGTGCCATCAGTGAGAGTTTCGGGCCCCAAGGCGCTAACTATGGCTACACCTTC.

The chain employs TRBV20-1 and TRBJ1-6; possibly TRBD1 for D (6 bases). CDR1 is DFQATT, CDR2 SNEGSKA, per germline (reference sequence). The CDR3 contains 16 residues. With 0 bases removed from V and 4 bases from J, the gap between germline ends came to 13 bases. The DNA for the CDR3 is TGCAGTGCTAGAGACGCTCGGACAGCTTATAATTCACCCCTCCACTTT. Translation gives CSARDARTAYNSPLHF.

V and J are TRBV7-9 and TRBJ2-1, with D uncertain. Germline CDR1 SEHNR, CDR2 FQNEAQ (reference sequence). CDR3 length: 15 residues. Deletions cut 5 bases from V and 0 bases from J, with 11 bases between. The DNA for the CDR3 is TGTGCCAGCAGCCCCGCGTTGAGCTCCTACAATGAGCAGTTCTTC. Protein: CASSPALSSYNEQFF.

The rearrangement uses TRBV11-2 and TRBJ2-1; perhaps D is TRBD1 or TRBD2 (5 bases each). This CDR3 is built from 14 residues. Trimming stripped 5 bases from V and 4 bases from J, with 12 bases between. CDR1 is SGHAT and CDR2 is FQNNGV in the germline V gene. CDR3 amino acids: CASSEGDGYNEQFF. The CDR3 DNA reads TGTGCCAGCAGCGAAGGGGACGGTTACAATGAGCAGTTCTTC. Full variable domain (remainder filled in from reference TRBV11-2 and TRBJ2-1): EAGVAQSPRYKIIEKRQSVAFWCNPISGHATLYWYQQILGQGPKLLIQFQNNGVVDDSQLPKDRFSAERLKGVDSTLKIQPAKLEDSAVYLCASSEGDGYNEQFFGPGTRLTVL.

This clonotype was seen many times. V gene TRBV7-9 combines with J gene TRBJ1-5; D uncertain. Trimming shortened V by 0 bases and J by 2 bases, and 14 bases separated the two germline ends. The CDR3 consists of 17 residues. The germline gives CDR1 SEHNR, CDR2 FQNEAQ (reference sequence). The CDR3 bases are TGTGCCAGCAGCTTAGCGGGGTCCCTAGGGCGCAATCAGCCCCAGCATTTT. Translated: CASSLAGSLGRNQPQHF.

This clonotype was detected only a few times. The rearrangement links TRBV6-1 to TRBJ2-1; 13 nucleotides match TRBD2. V lost 6 bases and J lost 0; bases outside the gene matches: 8. Looked up from germline, CDR1 is MNHNS and CDR2 is SASEGT. This CDR3 comprises 18 residues. The chain's CDR3 is CASSRLLAGGNSYNEQFF. The CDR3 coding sequence is TGTGCCAGCAGCCGCCTACTAGCGGGGGGGAACTCCTACAATGAGCAGTTCTTC.

The V gene is TRBV29-1, the J gene TRBJ2-4; D is perhaps TRBD1 or TRBD2 (5 bases each). CDR1 and CDR2 from the germline V gene are SQVTM and ANQGSEA. The V end was cut by 7 bases, the J end by 4 bases, with 17 bases between. CDR3 length equals 14 residues. Here the CDR3 DNA reads TGCAGCGCCGTCCCAATTGGGGGTAAAAACATTCAGTACTTC. Residues: CSAVPIGGKNIQYF.

V and J are TRBV24-1 and TRBJ1-1, with D perhaps matching TRBD1 (5 bases). Germline V gene sequence: CDR1 KGHDR, CDR2 SFDVKD. V shed 10 bases and J shed 6 bases, with 17 bases lying between them. The CDR3 runs to 13 residues. CDR3 residues: CATRGPKGPEAFF. CDR3 sequence (DNA): TGTGCCACACGGGGCCCTAAGGGACCTGAAGCTTTCTTT.

There are a few counts of this clonotype. This chain uses TRBV9 with TRBJ1-1, with unresolved D. V lost 3 bases and J lost 9, with 15 bases in between. CDR3 size: 13 residues. From germline, CDR1 is SGDLS and CDR2 YYNGEE. CDR3 nucleotides: TGTGCCAGCAGCGCCGAGGTCGGGTTTAAAGCTTTCTTT. It encodes CASSAEVGFKAFF.

This clonotype showed up many times. The J gene is TRBJ2-7, the V gene TRBV20-1, with D maybe TRBD2 (6 bases). Germline CDR1 reads DFQATT; CDR2 reads SNEGSKA (reference sequence). The CDR3 is made up of 15 amino acids. Trimming took 3 bases from V and 0 from J, leaving 15 bases between them. This CDR3 reads CSASSDYPSSYEQYF. In nucleotides, the CDR3 is TGCAGTGCTAGCTCGGACTACCCGAGCTCCTACGAGCAGTACTTC.

This clonotype was picked up many times. The chain recombines TRBV6-2 or TRBV6-3 with TRBJ2-1, with 7 positions matching TRBD1. Per the germline V gene, CDR1 is MNHEY and CDR2 is SVGEGT. CDR3 length: 16 amino acids. V was clipped by 0 bases and J by 2 bases; unmatched bases: 4. In DNA, the CDR3 is TGTGCCAGCAGTTACTCTCAGGGGGTAACCTACAATGAGCAGTTCTTC. Translation gives CASSYSQGVTYNEQFF.

In its sample, this clonotype was seen many times. The CDR3 DNA sequence: TGCAGCTCGGGACTAGCGGGAGGGCCGGTTGAGCAGTTCTTC. It yields the protein CSSGLAGGPVEQFF. V gene TRBV29-1 combines with J gene TRBJ2-1, with TRBD2 matching 16 bases. This CDR3 region has 14 residues. In germline, CDR1 is SQVTM, CDR2 ANQGSEA. V lost 8 bases to trimming and J lost 9 bases; unmatched junction nucleotides: 7.

This clonotype came up many times. The chain is built from TRBV7-9 and TRBJ2-7, with unresolved D. Germline CDR1 SEHNR, CDR2 FQNEAQ (reference sequence). The CDR3 runs to 15 residues. V was trimmed by 2 bases and J by 0 bases, leaving 11 bases between them. In DNA form, the CDR3 reads TGTGCCAGCAGCTTAAGCCAGGCTAGCTCCTACGAGCAGTACTTC. Its protein is CASSLSQASSYEQYF. The full variable domain, with the rest looked up from reference TRBV7-9 and TRBJ2-7, is DTGVSQNPRHKITKRGQNVTFRCDPISEHNRLYWYRQTLGQGPEFLTYFQNEAQLEKSRLLSDRFSAERPKGSFSTLEIQRTEQGDSAMYLCASSLSQASSYEQYFGPGTRLTVT.

This clonotype has a count of ten or more. The J gene is TRBJ2-5, the V gene TRBV3-1; TRBD2 is a possible D gene (5 bases). This CDR3 has 13 amino acids. V gave up 2 bases and J gave up 5 bases, with 9 bases separating them. CDR1 LGHDT and CDR2 YNNKEL come from the germline V gene (reference sequence). For the CDR3, the DNA is TGTGCCAGCAGCCAACGTCGGAGGGAGACCCAGTACTTC. It specifies CASSQRRRETQYF.

This clonotype occurred many times. The chain links TRBV20-1 to TRBJ2-3; D unclear. Per germline, CDR1 DFQATT and CDR2 SNEGSKA (reference sequence). With 3 bases removed from V and 0 bases from J, the gap between germline ends came to 16 bases. The CDR3 contains 16 residues. The CDR3 spells CSASHRTRLSTDTQYF. DNA for the CDR3: TGCAGTGCTAGTCACCGGACCCGACTTAGCACAGATACGCAGTATTTT.

The chain recombines TRBV27 with TRBJ1-2; 9 nucleotides match TRBD1. Unmatched junction bases numbered 6, after V lost 6 bases and J lost 4 bases. This CDR3 comprises 14 residues. Per the germline V gene, CDR1 is MNHEY and CDR2 is SMNVEV (reference sequence). DNA for the CDR3: TGTGCCAGCAGAAAACAGGGGGCGAGCTATGGCTACACCTTC. Protein product: CASRKQGASYGYTF.

This clonotype turned up a few times. J is TRBJ2-4 and V is TRBV6-5; D is uncertain. Germline lookup yields CDR1 MNHEY and CDR2 SVGAGI. The V gene lost 7 bases and the J gene lost 3 bases, with 16 bases spanning the gap. CDR3 length: 15 amino acids. The CDR3 loop reads CASTPVGLGKNIQYF. As DNA, the CDR3 is TGTGCCAGCACCCCCGTCGGTCTGGGCAAAAACATTCAGTACTTC.

This clonotype turned up a few times. The chain recombines TRBV29-1 with TRBJ2-7; D possibly corresponds to TRBD1 (5 bases). The CDR3 has 12 amino acids. V dropped 1 base and J dropped 5 bases, with 9 bases sitting between them. CDR1 and CDR2 (germline): SQVTM, ANQGSEA. Here the CDR3 reads CSVEGRANEQYF. As DNA, the CDR3 is TGCAGCGTTGAAGGCAGGGCAAACGAGCAGTACTTC.

The V gene is TRBV5-1, the J gene TRBJ2-1, with D hard to call. Germline V CDR1 and CDR2: SGHRS, YFSETQ. The length of the CDR3 is 12 residues. The V end lost 6 bases, the J end lost 6 bases, and 10 bases lay between the germline ends. CDR3 bases: TGCGCCAGCAATCCCAACGGCAATGAGCAGTTCTTC. This translates into CASNPNGNEQFF. Full variable domain (missing parts from reference TRBV5-1 and TRBJ2-1): KAGVTQTPRYLIKTRGQQVTLSCSPISGHRSVSWYQQTPGQGLQFLFEYFSETQRNKGNFPGRFSGRQFSNSRSEMNVSTLELGDSALYLCASNPNGNEQFFGPGTRLTVL.

There are many counts of this clonotype. The gene calls are TRBV28 and TRBJ2-1; TRBD1 might be the D (6 bases). CDR3 length: 13 residues. CDR1 is MDHEN and CDR2 is SYDVKM in the germline V gene. V was shortened by 9 bases and J by 8 bases, with 17 bases between the two germline ends. Here the CDR3 reads CASLQGAGDEQFF. CDR3 in DNA: TGTGCCAGTCTACAGGGCGCGGGCGATGAGCAGTTCTTC.

The table lists this clonotype with many counts. The chain joins TRBV4-2 to TRBJ1-1; D is unclear. The CDR3 consists of 15 residues. CDR1 and CDR2 from the germline V gene are LGHNA and YNFKEQ. V was cut by 6 bases and J by 0 bases, with 14 bases left in between. The CDR3, as DNA: TGTGCCAGCAGTCTGGAACACAGCCTGAACACTGAAGCTTTCTTT. It translates to CASSLEHSLNTEAFF.

This clonotype was counted a few times. V and J are TRBV27 and TRBJ2-1; 8 bases fit TRBD2. V gave up 1 base and J gave up 10 bases; unmatched junction bases: 12. This CDR3 has 16 amino acids. Germline CDR1 and CDR2: MNHEY and SMNVEV (reference sequence). This CDR3 reads CASSLLGLAAGGEQFF. CDR3 in DNA: TGTGCCAGCAGTTTATTAGGACTAGCTGCCGGCGGGGAGCAGTTCTTC.

This clonotype came up a few times. The genes are TRBV7-2 and TRBJ2-3; a weak D match, TRBD2 (6 bases). Looked up from germline, CDR1 is SGHTA and CDR2 is FQGNSA. The V and J ends lost 5 bases and 4 bases respectively, with 19 bases between them. The CDR3 runs 16 residues. This CDR3 is CASSQPRGGSPDTQYF. In nucleotides, the CDR3 is TGTGCCAGCAGCCAACCAAGAGGAGGGTCCCCAGATACGCAGTATTTT.

The chain links TRBV5-6 to TRBJ2-3; D tentatively fits TRBD1 or TRBD2 (5 bases each). Germline loops: CDR1 SGHDT, CDR2 YYEEEE. The CDR3 contains 14 residues. Trimming stripped 4 bases from V and 2 bases from J, with 11 bases between. In DNA form, the CDR3 reads TGTGCCAGCAGCGTGGGACGGTTCACAGATACGCAGTATTTT. Translating it yields CASSVGRFTDTQYF.